The sample holds a few counts of the clone carrying this T cell receptor (beta chain). The data derive from a study of T cells in Graves' hyperthyroidism and ophthalmopathy. The length of the CDR3 is 14 residues. Trimming took off 5 bases at V and 0 bases at J, with 11 bases between the two ends. CDR1 is KGHSH, CDR2 LQKENI, per germline. The source material, RNA transcripts, was used to amplify TCR beta CDR3 regions. TCR CDR3 underwent first-round RT-PCR with the HTBI primer set. MiXCR, run by TCRdb on the multiplex PCR reads, gives a single entry per CDR3 protein. The sample consists of approximately 380,000 distinct CDR3 sequences, 18% of them appearing once.

This clonotype originated in a man aged 18 to 30 with Graves' ophthalmopathy. The sample taken for sequencing was blood. The chain has TRBV18 and TRBJ2-7, with D perhaps matching TRBD1 (6 bases). CDR3: CASSADRSSYEQYF. CDR3 DNA: TGTGCCAGCTCAGCAGACAGGAGCTCCTACGAGCAGTACTTC. The full variable domain, completed using reference TRBV18 and TRBJ2-7, is NAGVMQNPRHLVRRRGQEARLRCSPMKGHSHVYWYRQLPEEGLKFMVYLQKENIIDESGMPKERFSAEFPKEGPSILRIQQVVRGDSAAYFCASSADRSSYEQYFGPGTRLTVT.